The next 6 T cell receptor beta chains were all read from a single sample in a study of shared clonotypes between healthy human individuals. TCRdb's table, derived via immunoSEQ multiplex PCR, lists solely in-frame clones and lacks some. Among about 480,000 clones listed, around 74% were seen once. Sequencing was carried out using PBMCs. The receptors stem from a woman between 40 and 55 years old in good health. Some clones in this sample may be carry-over from other donors' samples.

The rearrangement joins TRBV19 to TRBJ1-1; a weak D match, TRBD1 (5 bases). V gave up 5 bases and J gave up 0 bases, with 13 bases separating them. CDR1 is LNHDA, CDR2 SQIVND, per germline (reference sequence). The CDR3 length is 15 residues. The CDR3 region is CASSPPGGMNTEAFF. The CDR3 bases are TGTGCCAGTAGTCCCCCGGGGGGGATGAACACTGAAGCTTTCTTT.

The gene calls are TRBV20-1 and TRBJ2-1; D is perhaps TRBD2 (5 bases). This CDR3 region has 11 residues. The germline V gene has CDR1 DFQATT and CDR2 SNEGSKA (reference sequence). Trimming pared 5 bases from V and 9 bases from J, leaving 11 bases between. The CDR3 is CSAGSGGEQFF. For the CDR3, the DNA is TGCAGTGCTGGCTCCGGAGGTGAGCAGTTCTTC.

This clone was counted between two and nine times. The V and J genes are TRBV11-1 and TRBJ1-1; 8 bases fit TRBD1. Trimming cost V 4 bases and J 4 bases; bases outside gene matches: 8. In germline, CDR1 is SGHAT, CDR2 FQDESV (reference sequence). This CDR3 contains 15 residues. The chain's CDR3 is CASSYTSTGVTEAFF. Here the CDR3 DNA reads TGTGCCAGCAGCTACACCTCGACAGGGGTCACTGAAGCTTTCTTT.

V and J are TRBV18 and TRBJ1-5; D possibly corresponds to TRBD1 (6 bases). The V and J ends lost 5 bases and 5 bases respectively, with 7 bases between them. The CDR3 consists of 12 residues. Germline V gene data show CDR1 as KGHSH and CDR2 as LQKENI. The CDR3 DNA is TGTGCCAGCTCATCAGGGGATCAGCCCCAGCATTTT. This codes for CASSSGDQPQHF.

The V gene is TRBV10-3, the J gene TRBJ2-5; D gene uncertain. Between the trimmed V and J ends, which lost 4 bases and 1 base, there was a span of 13 bases. In germline, CDR1 is ENHRY, CDR2 SYGVKD. This CDR3 has 15 amino acids. CDR3: CAISGPGARQETQYF. In nucleotides, the CDR3 is TGTGCCATCAGTGGGCCCGGTGCTCGCCAAGAGACCCAGTACTTC.

The V and J genes are TRBV28 and TRBJ1-2; 7 bases line up with TRBD1. With 4 bases clipped from V and 8 bases from J, the junction kept 16 bases outside the gene matches. The CDR3 has 16 residues. Germline CDR1 reads MDHEN; CDR2 reads SYDVKM. The CDR3 sequence is CASSSSPGQPGGGYTF. CDR3 bases: TGTGCCAGCAGTTCGTCCCCGGGACAGCCTGGGGGCGGCTACACCTTC.